Presented here are 13 T cell receptor beta chains from one specimen sequenced in a study of T cells in Graves' hyperthyroidism and ophthalmopathy. Authors of the study amplified TCR beta CDR3 regions from RNA transcripts. In the first-round RT-PCR of the TCR CDR3, the HTBI primer set was used. TCRdb recomputed calls from the multiplex PCR reads with MiXCR, one row per CDR3 protein. The sample has around 200,000 distinct CDR3 sequences, around 20% seen once. Sequencing input: blood. All receptors derive from a middle-aged man with Graves' hyperthyroidism.

This clonotype was counted ten times or more. The chain joins TRBV7-2 to TRBJ2-3; D uncertain. The ends were cut back, 2 bases at V and 7 bases at J, with 13 bases in the middle. Germline V gene lookup returns CDR1 SGHTA and CDR2 FQGNSA. The CDR3 totals 14 residues. This CDR3 reads CASSLLGVSHTQYF. CDR3 DNA: TGTGCCAGCAGCTTATTAGGAGTGTCTCATACGCAGTATTTT.

This clonotype was picked up many times. The chain carries TRBV5-1 and TRBJ2-1, with TRBD2 identical over 9 bases. Germline V gene lookup returns CDR1 SGHRS and CDR2 YFSETQ. The CDR3 contains 16 residues. V dropped 0 bases and J dropped 4; count of bases not matched to a gene: 5. In DNA form, the CDR3 reads TGCGCCAGCAGCTTGGTGGGCGGGGGGGCGTACAATGAGCAGTTCTTC. Its protein is CASSLVGGGAYNEQFF.

In this sample, this clonotype turned up many times. This rearrangement joins TRBV6-9 to TRBJ2-7, with 8 bases identical to TRBD1. There are 13 residues in the CDR3. V trimming: 10 bases; J trimming: 5 bases; junction bases outside the gene matches: 10. Germline lookup yields CDR1 MNHGY and CDR2 SVAAGI. Written as DNA, the CDR3 is TGTGCCACGAGGCGGGCAGGGGGCGACGAGCAGTACTTC. Translated, it gives CATRRAGGDEQYF.

There are many counts of this clonotype. This chain uses TRBV5-1 with TRBJ2-7; the D gene is possibly TRBD2 (5 bases). The CDR3 consists of 16 residues. Trimming shortened V by 4 bases and J by 3 bases, and 20 bases separated the two germline ends. Germline V gene data show CDR1 as SGHRS and CDR2 as YFSETQ. The CDR3 DNA reads TGCGCCAGCAGCCCCTTCGGTCTTGGAGGTCGCTACGAGCAGTACTTC. Its protein is CASSPFGLGGRYEQYF.

The table lists this clonotype with many counts. The rearrangement uses TRBV20-1 and TRBJ2-7, with unresolved D. The V gene's germline CDR1 is DFQATT and CDR2 SNEGSKA (reference sequence). There are 12 residues in the CDR3. V was pared by 0 bases and J by 6 bases, with 9 bases between. CDR3 sequence: CSARDSASEQYF. The CDR3 DNA sequence: TGCAGTGCTAGAGATTCGGCGTCCGAGCAGTACTTC.

The chain employs TRBV4-3 and TRBJ2-1; 11 nucleotides match TRBD2. Trimming removed 1 base from V and 9 bases from J; junction bases left unmatched: 8. Germline CDR1 reads LGHNA; CDR2 reads YSLEER. This CDR3 contains 16 residues. The CDR3 loop is CASSQGLGSGGVEQFF. As DNA, the CDR3 is TGCGCCAGCAGCCAAGGGCTAGGTAGCGGGGGGGTTGAGCAGTTCTTC.

The chain couples TRBV6-2 or TRBV6-3 to TRBJ2-1; D possibly uses TRBD1 or TRBD2 (6 bases each). There are 12 residues in the CDR3. The germline gives CDR1 MNHEY, CDR2 SVGEGT. Trimming left V 7 bases short and J 10 bases short, with 14 bases between. The CDR3 here is CASIGGRPEQFF. DNA for the CDR3: TGTGCCAGCATAGGGGGGCGGCCAGAGCAGTTCTTC.

At least ten counts were recorded for this clonotype. The J gene is TRBJ2-5, the V gene TRBV20-1; 8 bases line up with TRBD2. There are 15 residues in the CDR3. The germline gives CDR1 DFQATT, CDR2 SNEGSKA (reference sequence). The V segment lost 0 bases and the J segment 5 bases; nucleotides outside the gene matches: 8. The CDR3 DNA reads as TGCAGTGCTAGAGATCCCTCGGGGGGGCGCGAGACCCAGTACTTC. This codes for CSARDPSGGRETQYF.

This clonotype was found many times. The genes are TRBV20-1 and TRBJ2-1; TRBD1 agrees at 8 bases. The germline CDR1 and CDR2 sequences are DFQATT and SNEGSKA (reference sequence). The CDR3 has 15 residues. Germline trimming cut 2 bases from V and 0 bases from J; bases unmatched to any gene: 3. The CDR3 DNA sequence: TGCAGTGCTAGATCGGACAGGGACTCCTACAATGAGCAGTTCTTC. It encodes CSARSDRDSYNEQFF.

In this sample, this clonotype turned up many times. The rearrangement links TRBV4-3 to TRBJ1-1, with D possibly TRBD1 on 5 matching bases. The ends were cut back, 1 base at V and 6 bases at J, with 12 bases in the middle. There are 14 residues in the CDR3. From germline, CDR1 is LGHNA and CDR2 YSLEER. CDR3: CASSQGFQGSEAFF. The CDR3 region has the DNA TGCGCCAGCAGCCAAGGTTTCCAGGGCTCTGAAGCTTTCTTT.

The chain has TRBV5-1 and TRBJ2-2; 9 bases align to TRBD1. The junction had 5 bases not matched to a gene; V was cut back by 5 bases and J by 6 bases. This CDR3 is 14 amino acids long. Germline assignment: CDR1 SGHRS and CDR2 YFSETQ. CDR3 protein: CASRTGGTAGELFF. DNA of the CDR3: TGCGCCAGCAGGACAGGGGGTACAGCCGGGGAGCTGTTTTTT.

This clonotype was recorded at least ten times. This chain joins TRBV7-2 and TRBJ2-1; D not resolved. The V gene lost 5 bases and the J gene lost 0 bases, with 5 bases spanning the gap. Germline V lookup: CDR1 SGHTA, CDR2 FQGNSA. CDR3 length equals 13 residues. CDR3 sequence reads: CASSPSSYNEQFF. In nucleotides, the CDR3 is TGTGCCAGCAGCCCTTCCTCCTACAATGAGCAGTTCTTC.

This clonotype was picked up one time. The V call is TRBV6-1, the J call TRBJ2-6; TRBD2 is a possible D gene (5 bases). V was cut by 8 bases and J by 0 bases, with 11 bases left in between. The CDR3 has 15 residues. The germline gives CDR1 MNHNS, CDR2 SASEGT. CDR3 bases: TGTGCCAGCTCCGGGATCCTCTCTGGGGCCAACGTCCTGACTTTC. This gives the protein CASSGILSGANVLTF.